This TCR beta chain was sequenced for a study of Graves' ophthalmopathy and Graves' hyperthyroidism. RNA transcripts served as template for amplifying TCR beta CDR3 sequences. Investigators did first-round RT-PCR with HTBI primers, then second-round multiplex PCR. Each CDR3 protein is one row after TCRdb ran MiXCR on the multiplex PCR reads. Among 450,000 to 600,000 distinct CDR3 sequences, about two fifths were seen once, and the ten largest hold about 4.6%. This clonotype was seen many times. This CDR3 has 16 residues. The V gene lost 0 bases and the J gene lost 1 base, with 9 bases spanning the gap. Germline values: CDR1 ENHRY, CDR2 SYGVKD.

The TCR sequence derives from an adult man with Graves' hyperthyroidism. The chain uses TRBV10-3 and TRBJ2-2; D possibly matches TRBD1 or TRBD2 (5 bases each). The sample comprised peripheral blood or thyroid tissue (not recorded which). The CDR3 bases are TGTGCCATCAGTGAGTCAGGGACGGGGAACACCGGGGAGCTGTTTTTT. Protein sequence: CAISESGTGNTGELFF.